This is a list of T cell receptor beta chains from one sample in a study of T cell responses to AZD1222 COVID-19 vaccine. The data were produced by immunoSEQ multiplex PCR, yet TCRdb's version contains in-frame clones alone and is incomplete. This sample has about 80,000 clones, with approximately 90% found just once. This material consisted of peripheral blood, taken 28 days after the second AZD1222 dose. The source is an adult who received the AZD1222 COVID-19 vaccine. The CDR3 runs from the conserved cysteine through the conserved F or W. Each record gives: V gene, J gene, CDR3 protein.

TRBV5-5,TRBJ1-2,CASSPGTGANYGYTF
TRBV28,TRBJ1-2,CASELDGPRGYTF
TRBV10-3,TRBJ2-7,CASGLAGRVSYEQYF
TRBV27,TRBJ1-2,CASSLLGRFNYGYTF
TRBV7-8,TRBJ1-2,CASSLTMVDYGYTF
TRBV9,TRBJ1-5,CASSQGTGLHQPQHF
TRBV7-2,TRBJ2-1,CASSFDRPSYNEQFF
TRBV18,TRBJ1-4,CASSPGTGVNEKLFF
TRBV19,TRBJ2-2,CASSRTGQSHTGELFF
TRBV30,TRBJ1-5,CAWSVRWGQPQHF
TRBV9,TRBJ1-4,CASSVGGLGEKLFF
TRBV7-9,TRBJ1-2,CASSTTGYQDYGYTF
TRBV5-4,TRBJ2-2,CASSWGQGLTGELFF
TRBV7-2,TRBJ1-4,CASSVGGNEKLFF
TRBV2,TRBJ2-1,CASRGTSGTYNEQFF
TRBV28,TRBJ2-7,CASRRTGSRYEQYF
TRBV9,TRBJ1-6,CASVHAWGRSPLHF
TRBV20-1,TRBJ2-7,CSAQLGEQYF
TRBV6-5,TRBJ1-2,CASSPQGDYGYTF
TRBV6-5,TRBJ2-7,CASRGDTTYEQYF
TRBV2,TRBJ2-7,CASSDWQEQYF
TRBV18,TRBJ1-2,CASSPGQRYGYTF
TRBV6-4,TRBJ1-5,CASSETEYSNQPQHF
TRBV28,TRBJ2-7,CASSSPTSGRRYEQYF
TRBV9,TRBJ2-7,CASSPRPIASPLEQYF
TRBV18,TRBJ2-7,CASSPSTDTYEQYF
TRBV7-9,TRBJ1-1,CASSLWVGGVGAEAFF
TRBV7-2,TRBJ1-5,CASSLVGAWGNQPQHF
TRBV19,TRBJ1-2,CASSPGTANYGYTF
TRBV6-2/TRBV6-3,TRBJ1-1,CASSYSLERAFF
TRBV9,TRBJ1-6,CASSAGKQGSSPLHF
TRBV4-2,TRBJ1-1,CASSQSTGNTEAFF
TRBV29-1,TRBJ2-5,CSVEGGPETQYF
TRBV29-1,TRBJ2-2,CSVETGYTGELFF
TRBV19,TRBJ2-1,CASSLAGGPNNEQFF
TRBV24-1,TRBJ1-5,CATSDGNQPQHF
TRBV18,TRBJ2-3,CASSPSTTDTDTQYF
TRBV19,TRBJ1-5,CASSSTGTGGGQPQHF
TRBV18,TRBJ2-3,CASSPLSSTDTQYF
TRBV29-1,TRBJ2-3,CSVDGLGLAGGGGPDTQYF
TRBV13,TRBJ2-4,CASSLKPPLAGAKNIQYF